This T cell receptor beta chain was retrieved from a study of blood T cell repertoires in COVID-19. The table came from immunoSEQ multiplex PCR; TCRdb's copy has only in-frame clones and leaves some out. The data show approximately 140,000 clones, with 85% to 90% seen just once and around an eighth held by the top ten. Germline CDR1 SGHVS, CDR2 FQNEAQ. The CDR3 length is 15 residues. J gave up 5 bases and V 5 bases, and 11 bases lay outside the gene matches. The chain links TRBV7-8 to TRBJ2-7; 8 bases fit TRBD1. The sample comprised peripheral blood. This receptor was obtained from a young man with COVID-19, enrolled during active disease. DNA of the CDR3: TGTGCCAGCAGCCCAGAGGTCAGGGGGCGCGACGAGCAGTACTTC. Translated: CASSPEVRGRDEQYF.